The 10 T cell receptor beta chains given below trace back to one sample, sequenced in a study of CD8+CD57+ T cells in acquired aplastic anemia. Using genomic DNA as the template, TCR beta VDJ and CDR3 profiling was carried out. TCRdb re-analysed the reads in MiXCR, keeping a single row per CDR3 protein. The profile shows 95,000 to 150,000 distinct CDR3 sequences, 30% to 45% of them singletons. Individuals selected for sequencing had exhibited CD8+CD57+ cell expansion on flow cytometry. The material sequenced was sorted CD4+, CD8+, or CD8+CD57+ T cells (not recorded which) from PBMCs. Receptors were obtained from a human donor with aplastic anemia.

This clonotype showed up many times. The chain joins TRBV28 to TRBJ2-7; D is perhaps TRBD1 or TRBD2 (5 bases each). This CDR3 is built from 15 residues. V lost 6 bases, J lost 4 bases, and 19 bases lay in between. Germline V gene sequence: CDR1 MDHEN, CDR2 SYDVKM. The CDR3 reads CASSPAGGTRYEQYF. The CDR3 nucleotides read TGTGCCAGCAGCCCCGCCGGTGGGACGAGGTACGAGCAGTACTTC. Drawing the rest from reference TRBV28 and TRBJ2-7, the complete variable domain is DVKVTQSSRYLVKRTGEKVFLECVQDMDHENMFWYRQDPGLGLRLIYFSYDVKMKEKGDIPEGYSVSREKKERFSLILESASTNQTSMYLCASSPAGGTRYEQYFGPGTRLTVT.

To note about this clonotype: This may be a read error: a much more frequent sequence differs by one nucleotide. The conserved closing phenylalanine or tryptophan is absent in this CDR3, likely reflecting a read error. V is TRBV12-3 or TRBV12-4 and J is TRBJ2-6; tentatively, D is TRBD1 (6 bases). V was pared by 5 bases and J by 0 bases, with 11 bases between. This CDR3 contains 16 residues. The CDR3 sequence is CASSTGIVSGANVLTV. For the CDR3, the DNA is TGTGCCAGCAGTACAGGGATTGTCTCTGGGGCCAACGTCCTGACTGTC.

This clonotype showed up many times. V usage is TRBV6-1 and J usage is TRBJ2-7, with TRBD1 identical over 7 bases. With V trimmed by 5 bases and J by 0 bases, 7 bases remained unmatched. CDR3 length: 15 amino acids. The V gene's germline CDR1 is MNHNS and CDR2 SASEGT. The CDR3 DNA follows: TGTGCCAGCAGTCAATACAGGGGAATCTCCTACGAGCAGTACGTC. As protein: CASSQYRGISYEQYV.

A few counts support this clonotype. J is TRBJ1-6 and V is TRBV10-3, with D perhaps matching TRBD1 (6 bases). Germline loops: CDR1 ENHRY, CDR2 SYGVKD. The CDR3 has 15 residues. Trimming left V 3 bases short and J 4 bases short, with 10 bases between. CDR3: CAISDEGVYNSPLHF. DNA for the CDR3: TGTGCCATCAGTGACGAGGGGGTTTATAATTCACCCCTCCACTTT.

This clonotype was recorded many times. The chain has TRBV25-1 and TRBJ2-5; TRBD2 is a possible D gene (5 bases). Trimming removed 2 bases at V and 3 bases at J, with 16 bases between. The CDR3 spans 16 residues. From germline, CDR1 is MGHDK and CDR2 SYGVNS. CDR3 residues: CASSEPPDGSEETQYF. The CDR3 DNA is TGTGCCAGCAGTGAACCCCCTGATGGGAGTGAAGAGACCCAGTACTTC.

The V call is TRBV2, the J call TRBJ1-1, with TRBD1 as a possible D gene (5 bases). Germline CDR1 is SNHLY and CDR2 is FYNNEI. V dropped 6 bases and J dropped 6 bases, with 14 bases sitting between them. The CDR3 is 13 amino acids. CDR3 amino acids: CASRKEGSPEAFF. The CDR3 DNA sequence: TGTGCCAGCAGAAAGGAGGGGAGCCCTGAAGCTTTCTTT.

This clonotype was seen more than once but under ten times. The chain has TRBV29-1 and TRBJ2-5; TRBD1 matches 7 bases. After removal of 8 bases from V and 7 bases from J, the junction contained 4 bases not matched to a gene. CDR1 is SQVTM, CDR2 ANQGSEA, per germline. This CDR3 is 10 amino acids long. DNA for the CDR3: TGCAGCCTTAGACAGGGGACCCAGTACTTC. Its protein product is CSLRQGTQYF.

This clonotype was counted only a few times. The chain links TRBV27 to TRBJ1-3; possible D gene TRBD1, 5 bases. The CDR3 runs to 16 residues. Between the trimmed V and J ends, which lost 5 bases and 1 base, there was a span of 15 bases. Looked up from germline, CDR1 is MNHEY and CDR2 is SMNVEV (reference sequence). The CDR3 loop reads CASSPSVGRSGNTIYF. CDR3 nucleotide sequence: TGTGCCAGCAGTCCGTCTGTGGGACGATCTGGAAACACCATATATTTT.

The chain couples TRBV20-1 to TRBJ1-1; no reliable D call. V lost 6 bases and J 5 bases, leaving 22 bases between the germline ends. This CDR3 spans 15 amino acids. CDR1 is DFQATT, CDR2 SNEGSKA, per germline (reference sequence). CDR3 residues: CSARDDGRTGTEAFF. The CDR3 DNA follows: TGCAGTGCCCGTGACGACGGACGAACGGGTACTGAAGCTTTCTTT.

This clonotype was counted many times. This chain connects TRBV29-1 to TRBJ1-1; TRBD1 matches at 7 bases. Germline V gene lookup returns CDR1 SQVTM and CDR2 ANQGSEA. V trimming: 5 bases; J trimming: 0 bases; junction bases outside the gene matches: 3. The CDR3 extends over 13 amino acids. Written as DNA, the CDR3 is TGCAGCGTTTTCGACAGGGTGAACACTGAAGCTTTCTTT. It translates to CSVFDRVNTEAFF.